One and the same sample provided the 6 T cell receptor beta chains below, sequenced in a study of T cells in Graves' hyperthyroidism and ophthalmopathy. TCR beta CDR3 regions were amplified from RNA transcripts. When the TCR CDR3 underwent first-round RT-PCR, the HTBI primer set was used. Each CDR3 protein is one row after TCRdb ran MiXCR on the multiplex PCR reads. The repertoire includes 660,000 or so distinct CDR3 sequences, roughly 20% of them detected once, and under 35% sits in the top ten. Sequencing was performed on blood. The receptors here all came from a man aged 25 to 40 with Graves' ophthalmopathy.

This clonotype was counted a few times. The V call is TRBV6-5, the J call TRBJ2-5, with D possibly TRBD1 on 5 matching bases. Trimming stripped 0 bases from V and 1 base from J, with 12 bases between. Germline V CDR1 and CDR2: MNHEY, SVGAGI. The CDR3 has 16 residues. The CDR3 bases are TGTGCCAGCAGTTACTCAGGGGCAGGTGTCCAAGAGACCCAGTACTTC. This gives the protein CASSYSGAGVQETQYF.

This chain joins TRBV9 and TRBJ2-5; 10 nucleotides match TRBD2. The V gene's germline CDR1 is SGDLS and CDR2 YYNGEE. The CDR3 loop spans 16 amino acids. V trimming: 1 base; J trimming: 5 bases; junction bases outside the gene matches: 8. CDR3 bases: TGTGCCAGCAGCGTACCTAGCGGGAGTTCCGGTGAGACCCAGTACTTC. Translation gives CASSVPSGSSGETQYF.

This clonotype came up many times. The chain combines TRBV13 with TRBJ2-5, with 8 bases matching TRBD1. With V trimmed by 4 bases and J by 2 bases, 9 bases remained unmatched. Germline-derived CDR1 and CDR2 are PRHDT and FYEKMQ (reference sequence). This CDR3 spans 16 amino acids. The CDR3 DNA sequence: TGTGCCAGCAGCTCCCGAGGGACAGGAGAACAAGAGACCCAGTACTTC. Protein: CASSSRGTGEQETQYF.

The V call is TRBV19, the J call TRBJ2-7, with 11 bases aligning to TRBD2. The germline V gene has CDR1 LNHDA and CDR2 SQIVND (reference sequence). With V trimmed by 7 bases and J by 6 bases, 5 bases remained unmatched. The CDR3 spans 13 residues. This CDR3 is CASKTSGRGEQYF. The CDR3 DNA follows: TGTGCCAGTAAAACTAGCGGGAGAGGCGAGCAGTACTTC.

This clonotype was picked up a small number of times. CDR3 DNA sequence: TGTGCCAGCAGCCGGGACAGGGGGCTGAGTGAAGCTTTCTTT. It encodes CASSRDRGLSEAFF. This chain uses TRBV11-2 with TRBJ1-1, with TRBD1 identical over 12 bases. This CDR3 contains 14 residues. Germline CDR1 is SGHAT and CDR2 is FQNNGV. V shed 5 bases, J shed 7 bases, and the junction held 5 bases outside the gene matches.

The rearrangement uses TRBV4-1 and TRBJ1-5; the D gene is possibly TRBD1 (6 bases). In germline, CDR1 is MGHRA, CDR2 YSYEKL. Trimming left V 3 bases short and J 8 bases short, with 14 bases between. CDR3 length equals 14 residues. DNA of the CDR3: TGCGCCAGCAGCCACCGAGGGGGTAGCGAGCCCCAGCATTTT. Amino acid sequence: CASSHRGGSEPQHF.